Below are 10 T cell receptor beta chains sequenced from a single sample in a study of long-term antiretroviral therapy in people with HIV. Researchers ran immunoSEQ v3.0 at survey level. The table came from immunoSEQ multiplex PCR; TCRdb's copy has only in-frame clones and leaves some out. The repertoire holds under 20,000 clones, with 80% as singletons. This specimen consisted of unsorted PBMCs, obtained 0.1 years before starting antiretroviral therapy. The source is a young man with HIV.

The rearrangement joins TRBV11-2 to TRBJ1-1; 8 bases are a match to TRBD1. This CDR3 region has 14 residues. Per germline, CDR1 SGHAT and CDR2 FQNNGV. The V gene end was trimmed by 5 bases and the J gene end by 5 bases; junction bases not matched to a gene: 7. The CDR3 bases are TGTGCCAGCAGCATAGGACAGGGTGGTACTGAAGCTTTCTTT. Protein sequence: CASSIGQGGTEAFF.

The count of this clone is one. This chain links TRBV6-5 with TRBJ2-3; 12 bases are a match to TRBD2. CDR1 and CDR2 from the germline V gene are MNHEY and SVGAGI. The CDR3 extends over 15 amino acids. The V segment lost 7 bases and the J segment 7 bases; nucleotides outside the gene matches: 9. The CDR3 bases are TGTGCCAGCACCGAAACTAGCGGGAGGTTAAATACGCAGTATTTT. It encodes CASTETSGRLNTQYF.

This clone was detected once. The chain couples TRBV2 to TRBJ1-3; the D gene is possibly TRBD1 (6 bases). Germline CDR1 is SNHLY and CDR2 is FYNNEI. The V end lost 6 bases, the J end lost 0 bases, and 9 bases lay between the germline ends. The CDR3 is 14 residues long. The CDR3 region is CASSVTGSGNTIYF. In DNA form, the CDR3 reads TGTGCCAGCAGCGTGACAGGCTCTGGAAACACCATATATTTT.

The chain employs TRBV27 and TRBJ2-7; D is undetermined. V was shortened by 0 bases and J by 0 bases, with 9 bases between the two germline ends. Germline V CDR1 and CDR2: MNHEY, SMNVEV (reference sequence). This CDR3 is 15 amino acids long. The CDR3 DNA is TGTGCCAGCAGTTTATCGTCACCAATCTCCTACGAGCAGTACTTC. Translating it yields CASSLSSPISYEQYF.

The chain carries TRBV10-3 and TRBJ1-3; no reliable D call. Germline V gene sequence: CDR1 ENHRY, CDR2 SYGVKD. The CDR3 contains 14 residues. V was pared by 7 bases and J by 0 bases, with 10 bases between. CDR3: CAIKADFSGNTIYF. CDR3 nucleotide sequence: TGTGCCATCAAGGCAGACTTCTCTGGAAACACCATATATTTT.

This clone came up a few times. V and J are TRBV4-2 and TRBJ1-1, with no clear D. CDR1 is LGHNA and CDR2 is YNFKEQ in the germline V gene. CDR3 length: 15 amino acids. V gave up 2 bases and J gave up 4 bases, with 14 bases separating them. In DNA form, the CDR3 reads TGTGCCAGCAGCCAACACTTTTTGGGCGGCACTGAAGCTTTCTTT. It yields the protein CASSQHFLGGTEAFF.

This rearrangement joins TRBV6-5 to TRBJ2-7; D is uncertain. V lost 8 bases and J 6 bases, leaving 20 bases between the germline ends. Looked up from germline, CDR1 is MNHEY and CDR2 is SVGAGI. CDR3 size: 14 residues. The DNA of the CDR3 is TGTGCCAGCCAAGAGCCGGGCACGCTCGGCGAGCAGTACTTC. Translating gives CASQEPGTLGEQYF.

The chain is built from TRBV4-1 and TRBJ2-1; 9 positions match TRBD1. This CDR3 has 14 amino acids. CDR1 MGHRA and CDR2 YSYEKL come from the germline V gene. V was clipped by 4 bases and J by 7 bases; unmatched bases: 5. The chain's CDR3 is CASSPGQGQNEQFF. DNA of the CDR3: TGCGCCAGCAGCCCAGGACAGGGGCAGAATGAGCAGTTCTTC.

In the case of this clone: Other DNA sequences in this sample translate to the same CDR3. The rearrangement joins TRBV4-3 to TRBJ1-1, with D unresolved. V dropped 0 bases and J dropped 3 bases, with 5 bases sitting between them. The CDR3 has 13 amino acids. CDR1 and CDR2 (germline): LGHNA, YSLEER. CDR3 amino acids: CASSQDGDTEAFF. The CDR3 DNA reads TGCGCCAGCAGCCAAGATGGGGACACTGAAGCTTTCTTT.

The CDR3: CASTSATGVNYGYTF. CDR3 sequence (DNA): TGTGCCAGCACTTCCGCGACGGGGGTTAACTATGGCTACACCTTC. The gene calls are TRBV5-5 and TRBJ1-2, with D possibly being TRBD1 (5 bases). This CDR3 spans 15 amino acids. Germline CDR1 is SGHKS and CDR2 is YYEKEE (reference sequence). Trimming took 6 bases from V and 1 from J, leaving 16 bases between them. The whole variable domain, remainder taken from reference TRBV5-5 and TRBJ1-2, is DAGVTQSPTHLIKTRGQQVTLRCSPISGHKSVSWYQQVLGQGPQFIFQYYEKEERGRGNFPDRFSARQFPNYSSELNVNALLLGDSALYLCASTSATGVNYGYTFGSGTRLTVV.